Shown below are 23 T cell receptor beta chains from a single sample sequenced in a study of cytomegalovirus exposure and HLA in healthy donors. Researchers ran the PCR with 60 Vbeta and 13 Jbeta primers. Some clones are missing from TCRdb's copy, which holds only in-frame ones; the method was immunoSEQ multiplex PCR. This table has over 150,000 clones, around three quarters appearing once. The specimen sequenced was PBMCs. Receptors were obtained from a boy aged 5-17 years in good health and CMV-seronegative.

This chain joins TRBV6-1 and TRBJ2-7; the match to TRBD1 covers 9 bases. The junction had 9 bases not matched to a gene; V was cut back by 6 bases and J by 3 bases. The CDR3 length is 15 residues. The germline V gene encodes CDR1 MNHNS and CDR2 SASEGT. The CDR3 bases are TGTGCCAGCAGCGGCGACAGGGGGACCATCTACGAGCAGTACTTC. This encodes CASSGDRGTIYEQYF.

The chain recombines TRBV5-5 with TRBJ1-2; TRBD1 matches at 10 bases. This CDR3 contains 15 residues. Germline values: CDR1 SGHKS, CDR2 YYEKEE (reference sequence). The V gene end was trimmed by 5 bases and the J gene end by 6 bases; junction bases not matched to a gene: 10. The CDR3 reads CASRLWDRGRDGYTF. The CDR3, as DNA: TGTGCCAGCAGGCTTTGGGACAGGGGAAGAGATGGCTACACCTTC. Looking up the rest from reference TRBV5-5 and TRBJ1-2 gives the full variable domain: DAGVTQSPTHLIKTRGQQVTLRCSPISGHKSVSWYQQVLGQGPQFIFQYYEKEERGRGNFPDRFSARQFPNYSSELNVNALLLGDSALYLCASRLWDRGRDGYTFGSGTRLTVV.

This chain connects TRBV7-6 to TRBJ1-1; 7 positions match TRBD1. V dropped 4 bases and J dropped 6; count of bases not matched to a gene: 5. CDR1 SGHVS and CDR2 FNYEAQ come from the germline V gene. The CDR3 spans 13 residues. The DNA for the CDR3 is TGTGCCAGCAGCTCCTACAGGGGTGCTGAAGCTTTCTTT. Protein sequence: CASSSYRGAEAFF.

This clone was recorded only once. The same CDR3 is also encoded by other DNA sequences in this sample. The chain carries TRBV18 and TRBJ2-7; weak D call: TRBD2 (6 bases). CDR1 and CDR2 (germline): KGHSH, LQKENI. CDR3 size: 11 residues. V was pared by 3 bases and J by 10 bases, with 10 bases between. The CDR3 loop reads CASSPGTEQYF. The CDR3 DNA reads as TGTGCCAGCTCACCGGGGACTGAACAGTACTTC. Variable domain in full (rest from reference TRBV18 and TRBJ2-7): NAGVMQNPRHLVRRRGQEARLRCSPMKGHSHVYWYRQLPEEGLKFMVYLQKENIIDESGMPKERFSAEFPKEGPSILRIQQVVRGDSAAYFCASSPGTEQYFGPGTRLTVT.

Regarding this clone: Other DNA sequences in the sample encode the same CDR3. This chain connects TRBV7-3 to TRBJ1-3; D gene unclear. Germline V gene data show CDR1 as SGHTA and CDR2 as FQGTGA. The CDR3 is made up of 14 amino acids. Trimming stripped 2 bases from V and 0 bases from J, with 5 bases between. DNA of the CDR3: TGTGCCAGCAGCTTAGGCGGCTCTGGAAACACCATATATTTT. This gives the protein CASSLGGSGNTIYF.

The CDR3 coding sequence is TGCGCCAGCAGTCAGAACAGTTGGAATGAAAAACTGTTTTTT. Its protein product is CASSQNSWNEKLFF. The chain is built from TRBV10-2 and TRBJ1-4; D remains ambiguous. V gave up 5 bases and J gave up 5 bases, with 12 bases separating them. Germline CDR1 reads WSHSY; CDR2 reads SAAADI. The CDR3 is made up of 14 amino acids.

The chain joins TRBV6-1 to TRBJ1-3; 9 bases map to TRBD1. Germline values: CDR1 MNHNS, CDR2 SASEGT. J lost 8 bases, V lost 6 bases, and 5 bases had no gene match. The CDR3 totals 13 residues. The CDR3 reads CASRQGATDTIYF. CDR3 nucleotides: TGTGCCAGCAGACAGGGGGCGACGGACACCATATATTTT.

The count of this clone is one. The V gene is TRBV4-1, the J gene TRBJ2-5, with 7 nucleotides matching TRBD2. Germline assignment: CDR1 MGHRA and CDR2 YSYEKL. The CDR3 runs to 15 residues. Trimming at V came to 4 bases and at J to 5 bases, leaving 10 bases not matched to a gene. The CDR3 loop reads CASSPQRGRAETQYF. Written as DNA, the CDR3 is TGCGCCAGCAGCCCCCAGCGGGGACGGGCGGAGACCCAGTACTTC.

The chain couples TRBV6-5 to TRBJ1-4; weak D call: TRBD1 (5 bases). The length of the CDR3 is 15 residues. Trimming removed 4 bases at V and 5 bases at J, with 14 bases between. Per the germline V gene, CDR1 is MNHEY and CDR2 is SVGAGI. The CDR3 DNA reads TGTGCCAGCAGTTGGCGGGGGGGTGTAAATGAAAAACTGTTTTTT. Its protein product is CASSWRGGVNEKLFF.

The chain links TRBV4-2 to TRBJ1-2; D gene uncertain. The germline CDR1 and CDR2 sequences are LGHNA and YNFKEQ. Trimming took off 0 bases at V and 1 base at J, with 9 bases between the two ends. CDR3 length: 15 amino acids. CDR3 nucleotides: TGTGCCAGCAGCCAAGATGGAGGGAGTAACTATGGCTACACCTTC. Translated, it gives CASSQDGGSNYGYTF.

The rearrangement uses TRBV5-1 and TRBJ1-1; D possibly corresponds to TRBD1 (6 bases). In germline, CDR1 is SGHRS, CDR2 YFSETQ. This CDR3 is 14 amino acids long. Trimming left V 2 bases short and J 4 bases short, with 12 bases between. CDR3 DNA: TGCGCCAGCAGCTTAGGGGGGGGTAGCACTGAAGCTTTCTTT. Amino acids: CASSLGGGSTEAFF.

A remark on this clone: This specimen includes other DNA sequences encoding the same CDR3. This rearrangement joins TRBV6-5 to TRBJ1-2, with 7 bases identical to TRBD1. CDR1 is MNHEY, CDR2 SVGAGI, per germline. The CDR3 has 15 amino acids. V shed 2 bases, J shed 7 bases, and the junction held 10 bases outside the gene matches. This chain's CDR3 is CASSYDHRGGRGYTF. The CDR3 nucleotides are TGTGCCAGCAGTTACGACCACAGGGGCGGGCGTGGCTACACCTTC.

Points on this clone: Other DNA variants within this sample encode the same CDR3. The chain combines TRBV30 with TRBJ1-5; D remains unclear. The V gene's germline CDR1 is GTSNPN and CDR2 SVGIG (reference sequence). CDR3 size: 13 residues. The V and J ends lost 2 bases and 4 bases respectively, with 9 bases between them. For the CDR3, the DNA is TGTGCCTGGAGTCCGGGAGGGAATCAGCCCCAGCATTTT. It yields the protein CAWSPGGNQPQHF. The complete variable domain, with remaining parts taken from reference TRBV30 and TRBJ1-5, reads SQTIHQWPATLVQPVGSPLSLECTVEGTSNPNLYWYRQAAGRGLQLLFYSVGIGQISSEVPQNLSASRPQDRQFILSSKKLLLSDSGFYLCAWSPGGNQPQHFGDGTRLSIL.

With respect to this clone: Other DNA sequences of this sample code for an identical CDR3. The CDR3 loop is CASSLSNSGYTF. The DNA of the CDR3 is TGTGCCAGCAGCCTATCCAACTCCGGCTACACCTTC. The rearrangement uses TRBV7-9 and TRBJ1-2; D ambiguous. CDR3 size: 12 residues. Germline V gene lookup returns CDR1 SEHNR and CDR2 FQNEAQ (reference sequence). V was clipped by 5 bases and J by 8 bases, with 12 bases between them. Full variable domain (rest looked up from reference TRBV7-9 and TRBJ1-2): DTGVSQNPRHKITKRGQNVTFRCDPISEHNRLYWYRQTLGQGPEFLTYFQNEAQLEKSRLLSDRFSAERPKGSFSTLEIQRTEQGDSAMYLCASSLSNSGYTFGSGTRLTVV.

This clone occurred a few times. The rearrangement links TRBV5-1 to TRBJ2-5; D ambiguous. The CDR3 covers 16 residues. V lost 4 bases to trimming and J lost 0 bases, with 16 bases between them. Germline lookup yields CDR1 SGHRS and CDR2 YFSETQ. This chain's CDR3 is CASSPIAVTYQETQYF. For the CDR3, the DNA is TGCGCCAGCAGCCCTATAGCCGTCACCTACCAAGAGACCCAGTACTTC. Full variable domain (outside the CDR3, taken from reference TRBV5-1 and TRBJ2-5): KAGVTQTPRYLIKTRGQQVTLSCSPISGHRSVSWYQQTPGQGLQFLFEYFSETQRNKGNFPGRFSGRQFSNSRSEMNVSTLELGDSALYLCASSPIAVTYQETQYFGPGTRLLVL.

This clone was found a few times. The chain carries TRBV4-2 and TRBJ2-7, with 8 positions matching TRBD1. The CDR3 runs 15 residues. V was pared by 0 bases and J by 0 bases, with 1 base of the junction left unmatched. Germline CDR1 reads LGHNA; CDR2 reads YNFKEQ. This CDR3 is CASSQDTGGSYEQYF. The CDR3 DNA reads as TGTGCCAGCAGCCAAGATACAGGGGGCTCCTACGAGCAGTACTTC.

This clone was seen more than once but under ten times. The chain combines TRBV27 with TRBJ2-5, with D unresolved. Germline V CDR1 and CDR2: MNHEY, SMNVEV (reference sequence). This CDR3 has 11 residues. V lost 4 bases and J 5 bases, leaving 5 bases between the germline ends. The DNA of the CDR3 is TGTGCCAGCAGTTCTATGGAGACCCAGTACTTC. As protein: CASSSMETQYF.

V usage is TRBV2 and J usage is TRBJ1-4; D ambiguous. This CDR3 is 16 amino acids long. Germline V lookup: CDR1 SNHLY, CDR2 FYNNEI. With 7 bases removed from V and 3 bases from J, the gap between germline ends came to 18 bases. The CDR3: CASTDTPSGANEKLFF. CDR3 coding DNA: TGTGCCAGCACCGATACACCAAGTGGAGCTAATGAAAAACTGTTTTTT.

The rearrangement uses TRBV7-9 and TRBJ1-1, with a weak D call TRBD1 (6 bases). V was clipped by 11 bases and J by 0 bases, with 16 bases between them. Germline V gene data show CDR1 as SEHNR and CDR2 as FQNEAQ (reference sequence). This CDR3 has 14 amino acids. The chain's CDR3 is CACQLDSLNTEAFF. The CDR3 region has the DNA TGTGCCTGCCAATTGGACAGTTTGAACACTGAAGCTTTCTTT.

The chain joins TRBV4-1 to TRBJ1-5; D gene unclear. CDR3 length: 15 residues. Germline V gene sequence: CDR1 MGHRA, CDR2 YSYEKL. Trimming left V 0 bases short and J 0 bases short, with 6 bases between. DNA for the CDR3: TGCGCCAGCAGCCAAGACGCTAATAGCAATCAGCCCCAGCATTTT. Its translation is CASSQDANSNQPQHF.

This sequence joins TRBV7-2 and TRBJ2-5, with 8 positions matching TRBD2. CDR1 is SGHTA, CDR2 FQGNSA, per germline. Germline trimming cut 5 bases from V and 4 bases from J; bases unmatched to any gene: 21. This CDR3 is built from 19 residues. The CDR3 DNA reads TGTGCCAGCAGCCTAAAAGCACTACTAGCGGTAGACGAAGGAGAGACCCAGTACTTC. Protein: CASSLKALLAVDEGETQYF.

This chain links TRBV6-4 with TRBJ1-4, with 9 positions matching TRBD1. This CDR3 has 15 amino acids. Germline assignment: CDR1 MRHNA and CDR2 SNTAGT. With 6 bases clipped from V and 8 bases from J, the junction kept 10 bases outside the gene matches. CDR3 DNA: TGTGCCAGCAGGAAAACAGGGGGCCGTGGGGAAAAACTGTTTTTT. Translation gives CASRKTGGRGEKLFF.

This clone was picked up a small number of times. The chain carries TRBV5-1 and TRBJ1-5; possibly TRBD1 for D (6 bases). There are 15 residues in the CDR3. Germline V gene data show CDR1 as SGHRS and CDR2 as YFSETQ. V lost 1 base, J lost 5 bases, and 13 bases lay in between. The CDR3 here is CASSLSGAGDQPQHF. DNA of the CDR3: TGCGCCAGCAGCTTGTCAGGGGCTGGAGATCAGCCCCAGCATTTT.